Shown below are 19 T cell receptor beta chains from a single sample sequenced in a study of beta chain features in type 1 diabetes. Study-level findings and limits: Within each of all four CD4+ subsets, Type 1 diabetes patients had TCRB CDR3s that were moderately but significantly shorter.

No antigens are known for them. The investigators reverse transcribed all of the isolated RNA, so they sequenced expressed TCRB transcripts. Data came from immunoSEQ multiplex PCR; TCRdb stores just in-frame clones and leaves some out. The sample carries 250,000 or so clones, around 20% recorded once. The sample consisted of naive CD4+ T cells from blood. The receptors come from a woman in her 40s with type 1 diabetes.

This clone was seen only a few times. The chain couples TRBV9 to TRBJ2-1; a possible D gene is TRBD1 (6 bases). CDR3 length: 16 residues. The germline gives CDR1 SGDLS, CDR2 YYNGEE. Between the trimmed V and J ends, which lost 0 bases and 4 bases, there was a span of 14 bases. This chain's CDR3 is CASSVGGGQSYNEQFF. As DNA, the CDR3 is TGTGCCAGCAGCGTAGGAGGAGGACAGTCGTACAATGAGCAGTTCTTC.

The CDR3 sequence is CASSYSGRGNYGYTF. The CDR3 DNA follows: TGTGCCAGCAGTTACTCGGGCAGGGGGAACTATGGCTACACCTTC. This rearrangement joins TRBV6-6 to TRBJ1-2; 7 bases agree with TRBD1. This CDR3 region has 15 residues. The trim removed 0 bases at V and 2 bases at J, leaving 3 bases unmatched. CDR1 and CDR2 (germline): MNHNY, SVGAGI (reference sequence).

A few counts support this clone. The chain recombines TRBV2 with TRBJ2-3; no clear D. Germline-derived CDR1 and CDR2 are SNHLY and FYNNEI. V gave up 6 bases and J gave up 0 bases, with 4 bases separating them. The CDR3 covers 12 residues. The CDR3 bases are TGTGCCAGCAGCCCTAGCACAGATACGCAGTATTTT. Translated: CASSPSTDTQYF.

This rearrangement joins TRBV6-5 to TRBJ1-1, with a weak D call TRBD1 (6 bases). The CDR3 has 15 residues. Trimming cost V 0 bases and J 3 bases, with 11 bases left between them. CDR1 and CDR2 from the germline V gene are MNHEY and SVGAGI. The CDR3 DNA is TGTGCCAGCAGTTACTCCCCCGGGACACACACTGAAGCTTTCTTT. Protein product: CASSYSPGTHTEAFF.

This rearrangement joins TRBV7-2 to TRBJ2-7; TRBD1 matches 10 bases. The CDR3 totals 14 residues. V dropped 4 bases and J dropped 7; count of bases not matched to a gene: 7. Germline values: CDR1 SGHTA, CDR2 FQGNSA. This chain's CDR3 is CASSSRQGAREQYF. In nucleotides, the CDR3 is TGTGCCAGCAGCTCCCGACAGGGGGCAAGGGAGCAGTACTTC.

V and J are TRBV7-2 and TRBJ2-7, with TRBD1 as a possible D gene (6 bases). Germline-derived CDR1 and CDR2 are SGHTA and FQGNSA. This CDR3 comprises 17 residues. Trimming shortened V by 1 base and J by 2 bases, and 18 bases separated the two germline ends. The CDR3, as DNA: TGTGCCAGCAGCTTAGTGGTTTGGAGGACAGTAACCTACGAGCAGTACTTC. This sequence encodes CASSLVVWRTVTYEQYF.

The V and J genes are TRBV7-2 and TRBJ2-3; TRBD2 matches at 11 bases. The CDR3 has 18 amino acids. CDR1 and CDR2 from the germline V gene are SGHTA and FQGNSA. V dropped 5 bases and J dropped 0; count of bases not matched to a gene: 10. CDR3 sequence reads: CASSHRGTSGTSTDTQYF. The CDR3 nucleotides are TGTGCCAGCAGCCATAGGGGGACTAGCGGAACTAGCACAGATACGCAGTATTTT.

The V call is TRBV5-6, the J call TRBJ2-7; TRBD1 is a possible D gene (6 bases). Trimming took off 0 bases at V and 5 bases at J, with 15 bases between the two ends. This CDR3 has 15 amino acids. Germline-derived CDR1 and CDR2 are SGHDT and YYEEEE. The CDR3 region is CASSLGRGVEDEQYF. The CDR3 DNA sequence: TGTGCCAGCAGCTTGGGCAGGGGAGTAGAGGACGAGCAGTACTTC. The variable domain in full, with the rest retrieved from reference TRBV5-6 and TRBJ2-7, is DAGVTQSPTHLIKTRGQQVTLRCSPKSGHDTVSWYQQALGQGPQFIFQYYEEEERQRGNFPDRFSGHQFPNYSSELNVNALLLGDSALYLCASSLGRGVEDEQYFGPGTRLTVT.

In its sample, this clone was seen a few times. The chain carries TRBV30 and TRBJ2-3; TRBD2 agrees at 9 bases. The CDR3 length is 14 residues. Germline loops: CDR1 GTSNPN, CDR2 SVGIG (reference sequence). After removal of 5 bases from V and 3 bases from J, the junction contained 6 bases not matched to a gene. CDR3 amino acids: CAWGSSGRTDTQYF. CDR3 sequence (DNA): TGTGCCTGGGGGAGTAGCGGGAGAACAGATACGCAGTATTTT. Filled out from reference TRBV30 and TRBJ2-3, the complete variable domain reads SQTIHQWPATLVQPVGSPLSLECTVEGTSNPNLYWYRQAAGRGLQLLFYSVGIGQISSEVPQNLSASRPQDRQFILSSKKLLLSDSGFYLCAWGSSGRTDTQYFGPGTRLTVL.

This clone was seen a few times. The chain carries TRBV30 and TRBJ2-3; no clear D gene. CDR1 and CDR2 from the germline V gene are GTSNPN and SVGIG (reference sequence). V was shortened by 4 bases and J by 3 bases, with 17 bases between the two germline ends. CDR3 length: 15 residues. CDR3 nucleotides: TGTGCCTGGACCCACCCGTCCCCCCGGACAGATACGCAGTATTTT. Its protein is CAWTHPSPRTDTQYF.

The genes are TRBV29-1 and TRBJ2-1; D remains unclear. The germline V gene has CDR1 SQVTM and CDR2 ANQGSEA. The CDR3 consists of 11 residues. The germline V and J ends were trimmed by 7 bases and 6 bases, with 10 bases remaining between them. CDR3 residues: CSATASNEQFF. DNA of the CDR3: TGCAGCGCCACCGCCAGCAATGAGCAGTTCTTC.

The chain links TRBV7-9 to TRBJ2-3; tentatively, D is TRBD2 (6 bases). Germline-derived CDR1 and CDR2 are SEHNR and FQNEAQ (reference sequence). Trimming removed 3 bases at V and 0 bases at J, with 13 bases between. The CDR3 has 16 residues. In DNA form, the CDR3 reads TGTGCCAGCAGCTTTGGGCTGGGGACTAGCACAGATACGCAGTATTTT. As protein: CASSFGLGTSTDTQYF. Drawing the rest from reference TRBV7-9 and TRBJ2-3, the complete variable domain is DTGVSQNPRHKITKRGQNVTFRCDPISEHNRLYWYRQTLGQGPEFLTYFQNEAQLEKSRLLSDRFSAERPKGSFSTLEIQRTEQGDSAMYLCASSFGLGTSTDTQYFGPGTRLTVL.

CDR3 nucleotides: TGTGCCAGCAGTGCTGCAGAACCCGAGACCCAGTACTTC. Protein sequence: CASSAAEPETQYF. The chain joins TRBV25-1 to TRBJ2-5; no firm D call. There are 13 residues in the CDR3. V lost 4 bases to trimming and J lost 5 bases, with 11 bases between them. CDR1 is MGHDK and CDR2 is SYGVNS in the germline V gene.

The V and J genes are TRBV14 and TRBJ1-2; D is ambiguous. Germline V gene lookup returns CDR1 SGHDN and CDR2 FVKESK. The CDR3 runs 14 residues. V was cut by 4 bases and J by 4 bases, with 13 bases left in between. The CDR3 is CASSPTRKTYGYTF. The CDR3 DNA reads as TGTGCCAGCAGCCCGACTCGAAAAACCTATGGCTACACCTTC. The variable domain in full, completed from reference TRBV14 and TRBJ1-2, reads EAGVTQFPSHSVIEKGQTVTLRCDPISGHDNLYWYRRVMGKEIKFLLHFVKESKQDESGMPNNRFLAERTGGTYSTLKVQPAELEDSGVYFCASSPTRKTYGYTFGSGTRLTVV.

This chain links TRBV4-3 with TRBJ2-3, with D perhaps TRBD2 (6 bases). The V and J ends lost 0 bases and 15 bases respectively, with 19 bases between them. Looked up from germline, CDR1 is LGHNA and CDR2 is YSLEER. The CDR3 has 14 amino acids. Written as DNA, the CDR3 is TGCGCCAGCAGCCAAGATGGCGCGGGGAGTCGTGCCTATTTT. The encoded protein is CASSQDGAGSRAYF.

Only a few counts were recorded for this clone. The V call is TRBV5-1, the J call TRBJ2-6; no clear D. The V and J ends lost 3 bases and 0 bases respectively, with 7 bases between them. This CDR3 has 15 residues. The germline gives CDR1 SGHRS, CDR2 YFSETQ. The CDR3 region is CASSSDISGANVLTF. The CDR3 nucleotides read TGCGCCAGCAGCTCCGACATCTCTGGGGCCAACGTCCTGACTTTC.

CDR3 residues: CASSYDGGGGKTQYF. For the CDR3, the DNA is TGTGCCAGCAGTTACGATGGGGGGGGCGGGAAGACCCAGTACTTC. The chain couples TRBV6-5 to TRBJ2-5; TRBD2 might be the D (7 bases). The V gene lost 2 bases and the J gene lost 6 bases, with 16 bases spanning the gap. This CDR3 contains 15 residues. In germline, CDR1 is MNHEY, CDR2 SVGAGI.

The chain combines TRBV28 with TRBJ2-7; D may be TRBD2 (5 bases). The CDR3 extends over 15 amino acids. Germline-derived CDR1 and CDR2 are MDHEN and SYDVKM. The V end was cut by 7 bases, the J end by 0 bases, with 16 bases between. Here the CDR3 reads CASTSPGSSSYEQYF. CDR3 nucleotides: TGTGCCAGCACTAGCCCGGGGTCGAGCTCCTACGAGCAGTACTTC.

The table lists this clone with a few counts. The chain carries TRBV29-1 and TRBJ2-1; the D gene is possibly TRBD1 (5 bases). Germline CDR1 is SQVTM and CDR2 is ANQGSEA. The CDR3 length is 12 residues. V lost 3 bases to trimming and J lost 8 bases, with 11 bases between them. Here the CDR3 DNA reads TGCAGCGTTGATGCCCAGGGCGATGAGCAGTTCTTC. Its translation: CSVDAQGDEQFF.